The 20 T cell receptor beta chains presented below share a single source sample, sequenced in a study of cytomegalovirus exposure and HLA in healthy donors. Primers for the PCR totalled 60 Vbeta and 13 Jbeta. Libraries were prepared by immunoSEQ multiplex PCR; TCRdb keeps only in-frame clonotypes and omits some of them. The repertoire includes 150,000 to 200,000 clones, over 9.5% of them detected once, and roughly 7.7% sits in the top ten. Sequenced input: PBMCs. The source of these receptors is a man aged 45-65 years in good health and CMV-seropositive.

CDR3 sequence reads: CASSHRTGYSNQPQHF. The CDR3 region has the DNA TGCGCCAGCAGCCACAGGACAGGTTATAGCAATCAGCCCCAGCATTTT. The chain carries TRBV4-1 and TRBJ1-5; 7 bases line up with TRBD1. V was clipped by 3 bases and J by 0 bases; unmatched bases: 5. The length of the CDR3 is 16 residues. The V gene's germline CDR1 is MGHRA and CDR2 YSYEKL.

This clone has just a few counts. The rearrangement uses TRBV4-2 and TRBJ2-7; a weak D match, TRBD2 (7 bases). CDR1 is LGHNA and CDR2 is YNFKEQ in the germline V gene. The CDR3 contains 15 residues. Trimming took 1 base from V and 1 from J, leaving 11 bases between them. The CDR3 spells CASSQVGGPSYEQYF. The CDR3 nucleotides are TGTGCCAGCAGCCAAGTGGGGGGGCCATCCTACGAGCAGTACTTC.

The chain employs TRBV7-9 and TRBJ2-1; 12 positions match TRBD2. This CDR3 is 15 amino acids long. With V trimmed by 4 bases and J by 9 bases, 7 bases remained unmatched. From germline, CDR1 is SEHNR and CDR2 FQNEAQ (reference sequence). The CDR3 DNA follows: TGTGCCAGCAGCTATCTAGCGGGGGGGCCTGGTGAGCAGTTCTTC. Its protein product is CASSYLAGGPGEQFF.

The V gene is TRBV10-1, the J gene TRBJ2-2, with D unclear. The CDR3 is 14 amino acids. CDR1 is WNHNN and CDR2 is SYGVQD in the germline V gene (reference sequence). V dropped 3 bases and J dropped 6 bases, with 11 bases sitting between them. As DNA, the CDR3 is TGCGCCAGCAGTGAAGTGCAGTATGCCGGGGAGCTGTTTTTT. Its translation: CASSEVQYAGELFF.

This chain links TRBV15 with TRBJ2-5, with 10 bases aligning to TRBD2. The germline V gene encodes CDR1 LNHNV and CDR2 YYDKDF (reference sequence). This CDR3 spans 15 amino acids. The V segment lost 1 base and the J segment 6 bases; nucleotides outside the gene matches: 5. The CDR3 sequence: CATSRGDSGGKTQYF. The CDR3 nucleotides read TGTGCCACCAGCAGAGGGGATAGCGGGGGGAAGACCCAGTACTTC.

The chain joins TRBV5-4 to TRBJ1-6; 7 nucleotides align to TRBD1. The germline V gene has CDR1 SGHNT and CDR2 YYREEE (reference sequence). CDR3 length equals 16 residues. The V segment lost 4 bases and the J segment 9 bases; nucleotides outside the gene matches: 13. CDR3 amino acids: CASSPAPGGLGSPLHF. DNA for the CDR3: TGTGCCAGCAGCCCAGCTCCAGGGGGTCTAGGTTCACCCCTCCACTTT. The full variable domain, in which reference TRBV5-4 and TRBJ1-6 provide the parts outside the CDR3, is ETGVTQSPTHLIKTRGQQVTLRCSSQSGHNTVSWYQQALGQGPQFIFQYYREEENGRGNFPPRFSGLQFPNYSSELNVNALELDDSALYLCASSPAPGGLGSPLHFGNGTRLTVT.

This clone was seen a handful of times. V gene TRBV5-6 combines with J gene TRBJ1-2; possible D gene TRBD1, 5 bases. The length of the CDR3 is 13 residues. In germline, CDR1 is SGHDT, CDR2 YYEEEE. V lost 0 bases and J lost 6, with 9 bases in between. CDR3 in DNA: TGTGCCAGCAGCTTGGTAGGGGCGGATGGCTACACCTTC. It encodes CASSLVGADGYTF.

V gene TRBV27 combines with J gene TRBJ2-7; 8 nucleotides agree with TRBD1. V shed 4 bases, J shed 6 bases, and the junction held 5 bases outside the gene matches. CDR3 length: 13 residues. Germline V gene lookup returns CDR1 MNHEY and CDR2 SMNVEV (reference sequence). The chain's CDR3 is CASSSRTGREQYF. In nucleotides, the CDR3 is TGTGCCAGCAGTTCAAGGACAGGGCGCGAGCAGTACTTC.

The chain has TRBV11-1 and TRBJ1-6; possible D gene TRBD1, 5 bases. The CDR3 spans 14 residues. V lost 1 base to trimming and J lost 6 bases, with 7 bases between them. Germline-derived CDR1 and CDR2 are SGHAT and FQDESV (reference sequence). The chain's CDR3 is CASSLGGSNSPLHF. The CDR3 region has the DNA TGTGCCAGCAGCTTAGGGGGCAGTAATTCACCCCTCCACTTT.

CDR3 sequence reads: CASSVYPGDTYEQYF. DNA for the CDR3: TGTGCCAGCAGCGTCTACCCCGGGGACACCTACGAGCAGTACTTC. The chain combines TRBV9 with TRBJ2-7, with a tentative D call TRBD1 (6 bases). The V and J ends lost 2 bases and 2 bases respectively, with 14 bases between them. The CDR3 extends over 15 amino acids. The germline gives CDR1 SGDLS, CDR2 YYNGEE.

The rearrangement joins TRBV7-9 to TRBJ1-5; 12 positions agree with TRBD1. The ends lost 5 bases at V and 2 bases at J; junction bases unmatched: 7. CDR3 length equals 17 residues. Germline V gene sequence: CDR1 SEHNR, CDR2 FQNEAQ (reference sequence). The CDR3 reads CASSPGTGGWGNQPQHF. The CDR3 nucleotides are TGTGCCAGCAGCCCAGGGACAGGGGGCTGGGGCAATCAGCCCCAGCATTTT.

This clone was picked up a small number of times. CDR3 coding DNA: TGTGCCAGCAGTTTTACAGGGGGCTATTGGGCTTTCTTT. Its protein product is CASSFTGGYWAFF. This chain joins TRBV6-6 and TRBJ1-1; 9 bases are a match to TRBD1. Trimming took 4 bases from V and 11 from J; bases not matched to a gene: 8. The CDR3 has 13 residues. Germline V gene data show CDR1 as MNHNY and CDR2 as SVGAGI (reference sequence).

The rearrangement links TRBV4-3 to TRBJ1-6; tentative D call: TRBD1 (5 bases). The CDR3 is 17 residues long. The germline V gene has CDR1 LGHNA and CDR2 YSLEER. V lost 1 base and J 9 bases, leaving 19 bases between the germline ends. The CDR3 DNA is TGCGCCAGCAGCCAAGGGGGAGGGGCATTTTCTAGTTCACCCCTCCACTTT. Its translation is CASSQGGGAFSSSPLHF.

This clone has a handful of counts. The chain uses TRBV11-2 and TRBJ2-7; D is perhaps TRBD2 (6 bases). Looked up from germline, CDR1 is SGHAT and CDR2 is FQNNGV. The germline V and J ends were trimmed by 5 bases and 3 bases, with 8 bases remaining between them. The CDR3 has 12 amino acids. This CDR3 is CASSGGNYEQYF. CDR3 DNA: TGTGCCAGCAGCGGGGGGAACTACGAGCAGTACTTC.

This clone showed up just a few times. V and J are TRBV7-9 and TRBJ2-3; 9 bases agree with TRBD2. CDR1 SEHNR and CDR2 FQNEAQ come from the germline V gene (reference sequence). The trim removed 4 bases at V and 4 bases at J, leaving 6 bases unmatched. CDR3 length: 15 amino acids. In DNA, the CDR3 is TGTGCCAGCAGCTCTCTAGCGGGGTCGGCAGATACGCAGTATTTT. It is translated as CASSSLAGSADTQYF.

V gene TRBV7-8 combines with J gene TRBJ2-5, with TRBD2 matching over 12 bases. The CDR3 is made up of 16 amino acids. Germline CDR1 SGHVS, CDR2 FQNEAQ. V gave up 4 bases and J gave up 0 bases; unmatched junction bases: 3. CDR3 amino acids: CASSSRLAGDQETQYF. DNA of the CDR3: TGTGCCAGCAGCTCCCGACTAGCGGGGGACCAAGAGACCCAGTACTTC.

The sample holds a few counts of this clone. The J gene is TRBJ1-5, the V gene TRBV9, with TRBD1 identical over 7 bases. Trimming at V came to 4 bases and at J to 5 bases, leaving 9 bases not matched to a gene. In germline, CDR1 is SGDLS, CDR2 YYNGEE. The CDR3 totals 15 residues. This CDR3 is CASSPQGQAYQPQHF. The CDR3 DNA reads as TGTGCCAGCAGCCCTCAAGGACAGGCCTATCAGCCCCAGCATTTT.

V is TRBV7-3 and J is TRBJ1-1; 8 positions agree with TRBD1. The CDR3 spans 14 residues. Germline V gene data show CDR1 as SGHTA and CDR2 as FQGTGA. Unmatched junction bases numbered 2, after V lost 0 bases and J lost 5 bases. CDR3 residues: CASSLTGQETEAFF. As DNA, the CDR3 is TGTGCCAGCAGCTTAACGGGACAGGAGACTGAAGCTTTCTTT.

Here the CDR3 reads CAWAIMGGSGNTIYF. CDR3 in DNA: TGTGCCTGGGCCATTATGGGGGGGTCTGGAAACACCATATATTTT. The J gene is TRBJ1-3, the V gene TRBV30; D is possibly TRBD1 (5 bases). Germline CDR1 GTSNPN, CDR2 SVGIG (reference sequence). V was shortened by 5 bases and J by 1 base, with 15 bases between the two germline ends. This CDR3 is built from 15 residues.

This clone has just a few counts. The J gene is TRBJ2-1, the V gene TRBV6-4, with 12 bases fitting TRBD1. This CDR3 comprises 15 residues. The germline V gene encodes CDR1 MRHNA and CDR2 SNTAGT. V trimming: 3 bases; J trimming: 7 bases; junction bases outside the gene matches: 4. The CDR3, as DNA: TGTGCCAGCAGTGATTGGGACAGGGGGCGAAATGAGCAGTTCTTC. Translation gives CASSDWDRGRNEQFF.